The 3 T cell receptor beta chains presented below share a single source sample, sequenced in a study of chemoradiotherapy in HPV16-positive cancers. Using immunoSEQ multiplex PCR, the repertoire was profiled, and TCRdb retains in-frame clones only, with some absent. The table has about 3,000 clones, about 87% seen once. Material: tumor tissue, obtained from a patient who underwent chemoradiotherapy. The receptors stem from a human donor with HPV-associated anogenital cancer.

This chain connects TRBV5-1 to TRBJ2-7, with 9 bases fitting TRBD1. CDR1 is SGHRS, CDR2 YFSETQ, per germline. J lost 4 bases, V lost 0 bases, and 8 bases had no gene match. This CDR3 is built from 16 residues. CDR3 bases: TGCGCCAGCAGCTTGGTTTTCGGGACAGGGACGTACGAGCAGTACTTC. Protein sequence: CASSLVFGTGTYEQYF.

V is TRBV11-1 and J is TRBJ2-7, with 8 bases matching TRBD1. V dropped 4 bases and J dropped 5; count of bases not matched to a gene: 7. Germline V gene data show CDR1 as SGHAT and CDR2 as FQDESV (reference sequence). This CDR3 has 14 amino acids. The CDR3 DNA reads TGTGCCAGCAGCTCCCGGACAGGGAGCGACGAGCAGTACTTC. Protein sequence: CASSSRTGSDEQYF. Variable domain in full (rest from reference TRBV11-1 and TRBJ2-7): EAEVAQSPRYKITEKSQAVAFWCDPISGHATLYWYRQILGQGPELLVQFQDESVVDDSQLPKDRFSAERLKGVDSTLKIQPAELGDSAMYLCASSSRTGSDEQYFGPGTRLTVT.

The CDR3 DNA reads as TGTGCCAGCCGGGAGGGTGGCGGGGAGCTGTTTTTT. This translates into CASREGGGELFF. The chain has TRBV6-6 and TRBJ2-2; 8 nucleotides line up with TRBD2. The CDR3 consists of 12 residues. Trimming at V came to 8 bases and at J to 7 bases, leaving 3 bases not matched to a gene. CDR1 MNHNY and CDR2 SVGAGI come from the germline V gene (reference sequence).